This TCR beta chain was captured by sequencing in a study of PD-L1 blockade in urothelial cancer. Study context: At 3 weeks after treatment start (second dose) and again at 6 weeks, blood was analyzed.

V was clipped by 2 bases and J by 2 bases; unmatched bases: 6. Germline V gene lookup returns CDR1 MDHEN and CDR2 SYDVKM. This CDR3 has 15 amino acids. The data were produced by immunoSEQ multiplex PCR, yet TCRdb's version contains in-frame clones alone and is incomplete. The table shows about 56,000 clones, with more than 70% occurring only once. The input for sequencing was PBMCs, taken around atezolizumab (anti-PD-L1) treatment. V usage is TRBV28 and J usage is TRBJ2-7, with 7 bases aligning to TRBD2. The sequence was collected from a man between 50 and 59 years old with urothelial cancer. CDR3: CASSLRVGGAYEQYF. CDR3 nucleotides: TGTGCCAGCAGTTTACGGGTTGGGGGGGCCTACGAGCAGTACTTC.